The sequence of this T cell receptor beta chain was determined in a study of T cell repertoires in cytomegalovirus infection. Turning to the study itself: Epitope selection comprised recently identified HLA-C-restricted CMV epitopes and well-studied HLA-B-restricted CMV epitopes. The public TCR beta signatures pointed to both CMV infection and matching HLA type.

Germline V gives CDR1 MRHNA, CDR2 SNTAGT. V lost 0 bases to trimming and J lost 12 bases, with 12 bases between them. The CDR3 has 13 amino acids. Of note for this clonotype: Its antigen is currently unknown.

TCRdb redid the calling of the reads with MiXCR, one entry per CDR3 protein. The sample has more than 40,000 distinct CDR3 sequences, about a fifth seen once; the top ten hold approximately 90%. The chain joins TRBV6-4 to TRBJ2-1; a weak D match, TRBD2 (5 bases). The TCR comes from a human donor in good health (CMV status not recorded). Some clones in this sample may be carry-over from other donors' samples. The specimen was CD8+ T cells from cultured PBMCs, collected from culture after CMV antigen stimulation. CDR3 residues: CASSDSPGGWQFF. As DNA, the CDR3 is TGTGCCAGCAGTGACTCCCCCGGAGGATGGCAGTTCTTC.